The 32 T cell receptor beta chains listed next were all sequenced from one sample in a study of blood T cell repertoires in COVID-19 (dated by TCRdb to about 2020). The library was made by the immunoSEQ multiplex PCR assay. In TCRdb, the immuneACCESS table is reduced to in-frame sequences with V and J assigned. These tables do not hold every clone; where another copy was compared, an unresolved V gene accounts for under half, and the others remain unexplained. The sample table shows about 210,000 clones, and around nine tenths are seen once. The top ten hold roughly 0.69% of the sample. The material sequenced was peripheral blood. All receptors derive from a man aged 35-49 years with acute or convalescent COVID-19.

The chain carries TRBV27 and TRBJ2-7; D is possibly TRBD1 (6 bases). V was cut by 5 bases and J by 3 bases, with 11 bases left in between. Germline CDR1 is MNHEY and CDR2 is SMNVEV (reference sequence). The CDR3 contains 13 residues. As DNA, the CDR3 is TGTGCCAGCAGTAAACGGACAGACTACGAGCAGTACTTC. It is translated as CASSKRTDYEQYF.

V usage is TRBV11-2 and J usage is TRBJ1-4; 8 bases line up with TRBD1. Losses at the gene ends were 1 base for V and 6 bases for J; bases not matched to a gene: 4. This CDR3 contains 15 residues. CDR1 is SGHAT, CDR2 FQNNGV, per germline. CDR3 sequence reads: CASSLGDRRDEKLFF. The CDR3 DNA is TGTGCCAGCAGCTTAGGGGACAGGAGGGATGAAAAACTGTTTTTT. Combining the CDR3 with reference TRBV11-2 and TRBJ1-4 gives the whole variable domain EAGVAQSPRYKIIEKRQSVAFWCNPISGHATLYWYQQILGQGPKLLIQFQNNGVVDDSQLPKDRFSAERLKGVDSTLKIQPAKLEDSAVYLCASSLGDRRDEKLFFGSGTQLSVL.

The chain combines TRBV2 with TRBJ1-6, with 9 bases lining up with TRBD1. Germline V CDR1 and CDR2: SNHLY, FYNNEI. This CDR3 comprises 15 residues. The ends lost 2 bases at V and 6 bases at J; junction bases unmatched: 2. CDR3 DNA: TGTGCCAGCAGTGAATTGACAGGGGGTAATTCACCCCTCCACTTT. It encodes CASSELTGGNSPLHF.

The chain is built from TRBV7-9 and TRBJ1-6; D perhaps matches TRBD1 (5 bases). The V end lost 1 base, the J end lost 7 bases, and 14 bases lay between the germline ends. In germline, CDR1 is SEHNR, CDR2 FQNEAQ (reference sequence). This CDR3 contains 16 residues. CDR3 coding DNA: TGTGCCAGCAGCTTAGGGGCAGGGTTCTGGAATTCACCCCTCCACTTT. Its protein product is CASSLGAGFWNSPLHF.

The rearrangement uses TRBV5-1 and TRBJ1-2, with D possibly matching TRBD1 (6 bases). Between the trimmed V and J ends, which lost 1 base and 4 bases, there was a span of 11 bases. CDR3 length: 14 residues. Germline CDR1 is SGHRS and CDR2 is YFSETQ. CDR3 protein: CASSLTGWGYGYTF. CDR3 sequence (DNA): TGCGCCAGCAGCTTGACAGGGTGGGGCTATGGCTACACCTTC.

The rearrangement uses TRBV10-3 and TRBJ2-1, with 12 bases lining up with TRBD2. The CDR3 extends over 16 amino acids. V shed 4 bases, J shed 6 bases, and the junction held 7 bases outside the gene matches. CDR1 is ENHRY and CDR2 is SYGVKD in the germline V gene. The DNA for the CDR3 is TGTGCCATCAGTGGACTAGCGGGAGATCCATCCAATGAGCAGTTCTTC. The encoded protein is CAISGLAGDPSNEQFF.

The chain carries TRBV6-6 and TRBJ2-3; 8 nucleotides align to TRBD2. V lost 5 bases, J lost 1 base, and 11 bases stayed unmatched. This CDR3 region has 17 residues. Germline V lookup: CDR1 MNHNY, CDR2 SVGAGI (reference sequence). CDR3 region: CASSHHLSGGRTDTQYF. CDR3 DNA sequence: TGTGCCAGCAGTCACCACCTCAGCGGGGGTCGCACAGATACGCAGTATTTT.

The chain uses TRBV7-6 and TRBJ1-2; D is undetermined. V was clipped by 0 bases and J by 5 bases, with 16 bases between them. The V gene's germline CDR1 is SGHVS and CDR2 FNYEAQ. The CDR3 contains 16 residues. As DNA, the CDR3 is TGTGCCAGCAGCTTAGCAGTGAAGGGAGTGTATTATGGCTACACCTTC. Amino acids: CASSLAVKGVYYGYTF.

The genes are TRBV10-3 and TRBJ1-1, with D possibly matching TRBD1 (5 bases). The CDR3 is made up of 14 amino acids. The V end was cut by 6 bases, the J end by 1 base, with 12 bases between. The germline CDR1 and CDR2 sequences are ENHRY and SYGVKD. The CDR3 is CAISVGGANTEAFF. The CDR3, as DNA: TGTGCCATCAGCGTGGGAGGGGCGAACACTGAAGCTTTCTTT.

This clone appeared a single time. The rearrangement joins TRBV30 to TRBJ1-5; no clear D gene. CDR1 and CDR2 (germline): GTSNPN, SVGIG (reference sequence). With 2 bases removed from V and 4 bases from J, the gap between germline ends came to 9 bases. The CDR3 is 13 residues long. The CDR3 nucleotides are TGTGCCTGGAGTCGGGAACAAAATCAGCCCCAGCATTTT. Residues: CAWSREQNQPQHF.

The chain employs TRBV10-1 and TRBJ2-7; TRBD2 matches at 7 bases. V was clipped by 0 bases and J by 6 bases; unmatched bases: 2. The CDR3 length is 13 residues. The germline gives CDR1 WNHNN, CDR2 SYGVQD (reference sequence). CDR3 region: CASSESGGAEQYF. In nucleotides, the CDR3 is TGCGCCAGCAGTGAGTCGGGAGGGGCCGAGCAGTACTTC.

The CDR3 bases are TGTGCCAGCAGCCAAATAACGGGGGTAAAGGGTGAGCAGTTCTTC. This sequence encodes CASSQITGVKGEQFF. The chain joins TRBV3-1 (or the pseudogene TRBV3-2) to TRBJ2-1, with D possibly TRBD2 on 6 matching bases. Looked up from germline, CDR1 is LGHDT and CDR2 is YNNKEL (reference sequence). This CDR3 is built from 15 residues. The V gene lost 2 bases and the J gene lost 9 bases, with 17 bases spanning the gap.

The rearrangement links TRBV5-1 to TRBJ1-2; 9 bases line up with TRBD1. V was clipped by 4 bases and J by 3 bases; unmatched bases: 13. Germline values: CDR1 SGHRS, CDR2 YFSETQ. The CDR3 is made up of 17 amino acids. CDR3 bases: TGCGCCAGCAGCCATGACCCGGGACAGGGAATCTACTATGGCTACACCTTC. Translating gives CASSHDPGQGIYYGYTF.

This clone was seen only once. The chain recombines TRBV24-1 with TRBJ2-1; unclear D gene. Deletions cut 5 bases from V and 9 bases from J, with 16 bases between. The CDR3 has 14 amino acids. Germline lookup yields CDR1 KGHDR and CDR2 SFDVKD. The CDR3 region is CATSGAAEVTEQFF. The CDR3 DNA sequence: TGTGCCACCAGTGGCGCCGCCGAGGTAACTGAGCAGTTCTTC.

V and J are TRBV6-1 and TRBJ1-2; D gene unclear. This CDR3 has 13 amino acids. The germline V gene encodes CDR1 MNHNS and CDR2 SASEGT. Trimming cost V 1 base and J 7 bases, with 10 bases left between them. The CDR3 coding sequence is TGTGCCAGCAGTGAAGGCAGGTACGGTGGCTACACCTTC. It is translated as CASSEGRYGGYTF.

This chain links TRBV6-8 with TRBJ2-3; 7 bases map to TRBD2. V was clipped by 2 bases and J by 5 bases; unmatched bases: 7. CDR3 length: 15 amino acids. In germline, CDR1 is MNHGY, CDR2 SAAAGT. Written as DNA, the CDR3 is TGTGCCAGCAGTTACCCACAAGCGGGGAGAGATACGCAGTATTTT. It yields the protein CASSYPQAGRDTQYF.

J is TRBJ2-3 and V is TRBV18; 10 nucleotides line up with TRBD2. CDR3 length equals 16 residues. From germline, CDR1 is KGHSH and CDR2 LQKENI. Germline trimming cut 3 bases from V and 8 bases from J; bases unmatched to any gene: 11. This CDR3 reads CASSPLGTSEGGTQYF. CDR3 in DNA: TGTGCCAGCTCACCCTTAGGGACTAGCGAGGGTGGTACGCAGTATTTT.

This clone appeared many times. The CDR3 region is CASSLKGVETQYF. CDR3 DNA sequence: TGTGCCAGCAGCTTGAAGGGAGTGGAGACCCAGTACTTC. The gene calls are TRBV5-4 and TRBJ2-5; D perhaps matches TRBD2 (5 bases). CDR1 and CDR2 from the germline V gene are SGHNT and YYREEE (reference sequence). This CDR3 region has 13 residues. V lost 1 base to trimming and J lost 5 bases, with 9 bases between them. The full variable domain, in which reference TRBV5-4 and TRBJ2-5 provide the parts outside the CDR3, is ETGVTQSPTHLIKTRGQQVTLRCSSQSGHNTVSWYQQALGQGPQFIFQYYREEENGRGNFPPRFSGLQFPNYSSELNVNALELDDSALYLCASSLKGVETQYFGPGTRLLVL.

This chain uses TRBV27 with TRBJ1-1; no clear D gene. The length of the CDR3 is 14 residues. V lost 2 bases and J 3 bases, leaving 10 bases between the germline ends. Germline CDR1 MNHEY, CDR2 SMNVEV (reference sequence). CDR3 in amino acids: CASSLEPGYTEAFF. As DNA, the CDR3 is TGTGCCAGCAGTTTAGAGCCGGGGTACACTGAAGCTTTCTTT.

The chain is built from TRBV30 and TRBJ2-1; D is possibly TRBD1 (6 bases). Germline CDR1 reads GTSNPN; CDR2 reads SVGIG (reference sequence). V lost 7 bases and J 3 bases, leaving 16 bases between the germline ends. CDR3 length: 14 amino acids. The CDR3 DNA follows: TGTGCCTCAATCGGACAGAGAATCTACAATGAGCAGTTCTTC. It yields the protein CASIGQRIYNEQFF.

To note about this clone: Distinct nucleotide sequences in the sample also encode this CDR3. The V and J genes are TRBV5-1 and TRBJ2-7, with D possibly TRBD1 on 5 matching bases. The CDR3 is made up of 14 amino acids. V was pared by 0 bases and J by 5 bases, with 12 bases between. CDR1 is SGHRS, CDR2 YFSETQ, per germline. The CDR3 here is CASSLGGLGDEQYF. CDR3 sequence (DNA): TGCGCCAGCAGCTTGGGGGGCCTTGGCGACGAGCAGTACTTC.

This rearrangement joins TRBV6-1 to TRBJ1-6, with 9 bases aligning to TRBD1. Germline trimming cut 3 bases from V and 9 bases from J; bases unmatched to any gene: 6. The CDR3 covers 15 residues. Per the germline V gene, CDR1 is MNHNS and CDR2 is SASEGT. Here the CDR3 reads CASSEEDRGSSPLHF. In DNA, the CDR3 is TGTGCCAGCAGTGAGGAGGACAGGGGTAGTTCACCCCTCCACTTT.

This rearrangement joins TRBV7-6 to TRBJ2-3; no definite D call. The CDR3 loop spans 16 amino acids. Germline V gene data show CDR1 as SGHVS and CDR2 as FNYEAQ. Trimming pared 5 bases from V and 2 bases from J, leaving 17 bases between. The DNA of the CDR3 is TGTGCCAGCAGCGCCCGGAGAGTTTCTTCCACAGATACGCAGTATTTT. This codes for CASSARRVSSTDTQYF.

The J gene is TRBJ1-1, the V gene TRBV6-2 or TRBV6-3, with 8 bases fitting TRBD1. Germline V CDR1 and CDR2: MNHEY, SVGEGT. The CDR3 contains 12 residues. The V gene end was trimmed by 5 bases and the J gene end by 6 bases; junction bases not matched to a gene: 2. DNA for the CDR3: TGTGCCAGCAGTCGGACAGGGTCTGAAGCTTTCTTT. Protein: CASSRTGSEAFF.

The rearrangement links TRBV19 to TRBJ1-2, with a tentative D call TRBD1 (6 bases). The CDR3 is 15 amino acids. V lost 1 base and J lost 1, with 10 bases in between. Germline V lookup: CDR1 LNHDA, CDR2 SQIVND (reference sequence). The DNA for the CDR3 is TGTGCCAGTAGTATAGGAGCAGGGGTTAACTATGGCTACACCTTC. This codes for CASSIGAGVNYGYTF. Drawing the rest from reference TRBV19 and TRBJ1-2, the complete variable domain is DGGITQSPKYLFRKEGQNVTLSCEQNLNHDAMYWYRQDPGQGLRLIYYSQIVNDFQKGDIAEGYSVSREKKESFPLTVTSAQKNPTAFYLCASSIGAGVNYGYTFGSGTRLTVV.

The chain combines TRBV7-9 with TRBJ2-7; 9 bases are shared with TRBD2. Germline V gene lookup returns CDR1 SEHNR and CDR2 FQNEAQ (reference sequence). With V trimmed by 10 bases and J by 0 bases, 16 bases remained unmatched. The CDR3 totals 17 residues. In DNA form, the CDR3 reads TGTGCCACCGACGACGGGGCTAAGCGGGGGGTCTCCTACGAGCAGTACTTC. Amino acids: CATDDGAKRGVSYEQYF. Drawing the rest from reference TRBV7-9 and TRBJ2-7, the complete variable domain is DTGVSQNPRHKITKRGQNVTFRCDPISEHNRLYWYRQTLGQGPEFLTYFQNEAQLEKSRLLSDRFSAERPKGSFSTLEIQRTEQGDSAMYLCATDDGAKRGVSYEQYFGPGTRLTVT.

This chain links TRBV6-5 with TRBJ2-7; D not certain. This CDR3 is built from 14 residues. The V end lost 0 bases, the J end lost 0 bases, and 6 bases lay between the germline ends. Looked up from germline, CDR1 is MNHEY and CDR2 is SVGAGI. The DNA of the CDR3 is TGTGCCAGCAGTTACTCCGACATCTCCTACGAGCAGTACTTC. As protein: CASSYSDISYEQYF.

This rearrangement joins TRBV5-4 to TRBJ2-2; 7 bases fit TRBD1. The CDR3 contains 16 residues. J gave up 4 bases and V 4 bases, and 10 bases lay outside the gene matches. Germline CDR1 SGHNT, CDR2 YYREEE (reference sequence). The CDR3 protein is CASSSEGGEGTGELFF. DNA of the CDR3: TGTGCCAGCAGCAGCGAAGGGGGCGAAGGCACCGGGGAGCTGTTTTTT.

The J gene is TRBJ2-1, the V gene TRBV5-5; TRBD1 matches at 9 bases. CDR3 length equals 15 residues. Germline V gene lookup returns CDR1 SGHKS and CDR2 YYEKEE (reference sequence). The junction had 8 bases not matched to a gene; V was cut back by 6 bases and J by 4 bases. Here the CDR3 DNA reads TGTGCCAGCAATCCATCGACAGGGGGTTACAATGAGCAGTTCTTC. Translation gives CASNPSTGGYNEQFF.

The rearrangement joins TRBV30 to TRBJ1-2; D ambiguous. The CDR3 contains 9 residues. The germline gives CDR1 GTSNPN, CDR2 SVGIG (reference sequence). Trimming removed 5 bases from V and 6 bases from J, with 4 bases in between. In nucleotides, the CDR3 is TGTGCCTGGGGTAATGGCTACACCTTC. Translating it yields CAWGNGYTF.

The chain uses TRBV29-1 and TRBJ1-2, with D unresolved. The CDR3 is made up of 13 amino acids. Germline V gene sequence: CDR1 SQVTM, CDR2 ANQGSEA. V lost 0 bases, J lost 3 bases, and 8 bases lay in between. The chain's CDR3 is CSVEDRRDYGYTF. DNA of the CDR3: TGCAGCGTTGAAGATCGCCGGGACTATGGCTACACCTTC.

The chain carries TRBV6-5 and TRBJ2-2; D is perhaps TRBD1 (5 bases). CDR1 is MNHEY, CDR2 SVGAGI, per germline. V lost 4 bases and J 3 bases, leaving 15 bases between the germline ends. The CDR3 has 16 amino acids. The CDR3: CASSSGFMVDTGELFF. In DNA form, the CDR3 reads TGTGCCAGCAGTTCAGGGTTTATGGTCGACACCGGGGAGCTGTTTTTT.